This TCR beta chain was profiled in a study of blood T cell repertoires in COVID-19. About the study: The United States, Italy and Spain provided the acute and convalescent COVID-19 samples. Sources were T cells, B-cell-depleted T cells, or PBMCs; the material itself was cDNA or gDNA.

Germline V gene data show CDR1 as MNHEY and CDR2 as SMNVEV (reference sequence). V gave up 3 bases and J gave up 0 bases; unmatched junction bases: 5. The CDR3 sequence is 16 residues long. Generated by immunoSEQ multiplex PCR, the TCRdb table keeps only in-frame clones and is missing some. The repertoire holds some 130,000 clones, with about 85% as singletons. V and J are TRBV27 and TRBJ2-1; 7 nucleotides align to TRBD2. The receptor was derived from a man between 70 and 80 years old with acute or convalescent COVID-19. Sequenced: peripheral blood. The CDR3 nucleotides are TGTGCCAGCAGTTTGTCCGGGGGGAGCTCCTACAATGAGCAGTTCTTC. This translates into CASSLSGGSSYNEQFF.